This entry lists 2 T cell receptor beta chains sequenced from one sample in a study of OX40 agonist ivuxolimab in advanced cancers. The method was immunoSEQ multiplex PCR; TCRdb's version includes in-frame clones alone and lacks a portion of them. Seen here are tens of thousands of clones, 88% observed once, and the top ten hold 3.5% to 4.5%. Specimen: CD4+ or CD8+ T cells sorted from blood, collected in a trial of the OX40 agonist ivuxolimab. Receptor source: an adult with an advanced solid tumor such as melanoma, head and neck, liver or kidney cancer.

V and J are TRBV18 and TRBJ2-5, with D uncertain. V shed 3 bases and J shed 2 bases, with 4 bases lying between them. CDR1 and CDR2 from the germline V gene are KGHSH and LQKENI. The CDR3 consists of 12 residues. CDR3 coding DNA: TGTGCCAGCTCACCTATTCAAGAGACCCAGTACTTC. Translation: CASSPIQETQYF.

V gene TRBV2 combines with J gene TRBJ2-2, with D perhaps TRBD1 (5 bases). Trimming shortened V by 4 bases and J by 6 bases, and 12 bases separated the two germline ends. This CDR3 has 14 residues. Germline lookup yields CDR1 SNHLY and CDR2 FYNNEI. DNA for the CDR3: TGTGCCAGCAGTGTGGCCAGGGTTGCCGGGGAGCTGTTTTTT. Its translation is CASSVARVAGELFF.